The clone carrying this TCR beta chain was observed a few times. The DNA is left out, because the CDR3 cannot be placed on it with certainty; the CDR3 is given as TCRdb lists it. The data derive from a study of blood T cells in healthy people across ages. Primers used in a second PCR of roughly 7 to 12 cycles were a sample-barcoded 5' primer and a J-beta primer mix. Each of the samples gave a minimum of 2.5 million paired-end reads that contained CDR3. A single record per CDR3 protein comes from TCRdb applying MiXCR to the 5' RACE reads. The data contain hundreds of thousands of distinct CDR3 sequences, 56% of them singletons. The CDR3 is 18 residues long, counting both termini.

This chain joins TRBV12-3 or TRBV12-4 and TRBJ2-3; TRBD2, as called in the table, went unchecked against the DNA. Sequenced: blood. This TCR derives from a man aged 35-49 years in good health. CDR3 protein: CASILGRRGILSTDTQYF.